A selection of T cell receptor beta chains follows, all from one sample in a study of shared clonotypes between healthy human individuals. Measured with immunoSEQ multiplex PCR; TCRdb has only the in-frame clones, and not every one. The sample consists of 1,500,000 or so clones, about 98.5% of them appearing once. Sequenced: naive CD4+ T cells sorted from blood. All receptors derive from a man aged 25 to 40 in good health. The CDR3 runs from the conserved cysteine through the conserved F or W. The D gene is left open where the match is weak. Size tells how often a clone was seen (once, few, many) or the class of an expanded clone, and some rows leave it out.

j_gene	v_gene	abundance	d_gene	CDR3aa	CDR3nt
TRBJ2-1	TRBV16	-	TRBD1	CASSRYSGQGYNEQFF	TGTGCCAGCAGCCGCTACTCAGGACAGGGGTACAATGAGCAGTTCTTC
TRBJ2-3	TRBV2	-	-	CASSDPSTSPSTDTQYF	TGTGCCAGCAGTGACCCGTCGACTTCCCCTAGCACAGATACGCAGTATTTT
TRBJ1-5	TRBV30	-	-	CAWAPDSNQPQHF	TGTGCCTGGGCCCCGGACAGTAATCAGCCCCAGCATTTT
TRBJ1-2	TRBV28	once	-	CASQIGPTSYGYTF	TGTGCCAGTCAAATCGGCCCTACCTCCTATGGCTACACCTTC
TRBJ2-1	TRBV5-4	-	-	CASSLAEDSYNEQFF	TGTGCCAGCAGCTTGGCGGAGGACTCCTACAATGAGCAGTTCTTC
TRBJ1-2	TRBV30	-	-	CAWSQGFGGYTF	TGTGCCTGGAGTCAAGGGTTCGGTGGCTACACCTTC
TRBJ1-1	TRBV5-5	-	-	CASSLVSGDTSWTEAFF	TGTGCCAGCAGCCTAGTATCGGGAGACACATCGTGGACTGAAGCTTTCTTT
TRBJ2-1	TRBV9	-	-	CASSVGLASNNEQFF	TGTGCCAGCAGCGTAGGCCTAGCGAGCAACAATGAGCAGTTCTTC
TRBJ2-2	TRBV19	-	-	CASSIAQNTGELFF	TGTGCCAGTAGTATAGCCCAGAACACCGGGGAGCTGTTTTTT
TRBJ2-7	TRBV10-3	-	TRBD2	CAISSGSSYEQYF	TGTGCCATTTCTAGCGGGAGTAGCTACGAGCAGTACTTC
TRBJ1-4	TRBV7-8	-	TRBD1	CASSWPTGQGAQAEKLFF	TGTGCCAGCAGCTGGCCCACGGGACAGGGGGCGCAAGCCGAAAAACTGTTTTTT
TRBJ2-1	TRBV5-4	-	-	CASSLALAVDHEQFF	TGTGCCAGCAGCTTGGCGCTAGCCGTGGACCATGAGCAGTTCTTC
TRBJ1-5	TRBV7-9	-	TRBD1	CASSLAFGQGDQPQHF	TGTGCCAGCAGCTTAGCTTTTGGACAGGGGGATCAGCCCCAGCATTTT
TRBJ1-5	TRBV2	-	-	CASGGRGNQPQHF	TGTGCCAGCGGGGGACGGGGCAATCAGCCCCAGCATTTT
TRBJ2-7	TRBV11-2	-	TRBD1	CASSYPGTGSYEQYF	TGTGCCAGCAGCTACCCCGGGACAGGGAGCTACGAGCAGTACTTC
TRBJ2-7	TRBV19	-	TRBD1	CASRKGQGAYEQYF	TGTGCCAGTAGGAAGGGACAGGGTGCCTACGAGCAGTACTTC